This T cell receptor beta chain comes out of a study of T cell clones after liver transplantation. Losses at the gene ends were 0 bases for V and 4 bases for J; bases not matched to a gene: 3. The germline gives CDR1 SGDLS, CDR2 YYNGEE. The CDR3 is 15 residues long. Concerning this clone: Its antigen remains unidentified.

Study-wide points: The donor-reactive repertoire was only partly measurable in two subjects, lacking donor cells.

Produced via immunoSEQ multiplex PCR; TCRdb's table is partial and in-frame only. The sample records tens of thousands of clones, under 95% being singletons. The origin of this receptor is a human donor who received a liver transplant. Sequencing used CD4+ T cells from blood, obtained before liver transplant. The chain combines TRBV9 with TRBJ2-2, with 7 positions matching TRBD2. The CDR3 bases are TGTGCCAGCAGCGTAGTTGCGGGAGCCACCGGGGAGCTGTTTTTT. Amino acid sequence: CASSVVAGATGELFF.